The TCR beta chain under discussion was sequenced for a study of post-analysis software for immune sequencing data. Study as a whole: Both relapsing-remitting and secondary progressive multiple sclerosis featured among the disease courses, as did progressive-relapsing multiple sclerosis.

Study results and caveats: Patients used several TRBV segments, including TRBV5-6, TRBV5-1 and TRBV20-1, more often than controls.

Turning to this clonotype: Its cognate antigen is unknown.

Libraries were made from TCR beta cDNA, and they carried unique molecular identifiers. Yield was around 500,000 cDNA molecules from roughly 1 to 10 million T cells. TCRdb analysed the PCR reads with MiXCR anew, one entry per CDR3 protein. The sample consists of around 200,000 distinct CDR3 sequences, 25% to 35% of them appearing once. Trimming shortened V by 6 bases and J by 8 bases, and 16 bases separated the two germline ends. Looked up from germline, CDR1 is SEHNR and CDR2 is FQNEAQ (reference sequence). CDR3 size: 13 residues. Material for sequencing was blood. The genes are TRBV7-9 and TRBJ1-2; D is unclear. The sequence came from a girl aged 2 to 17 with multiple sclerosis. This CDR3 reads CASRKTRTGGYTF. The CDR3 coding sequence is TGTGCCAGCAGAAAAACAAGGACGGGGGGCTACACCTTC.